These T cell receptor beta chains were read from a single sample in a study of T cell responses to AZD1222 COVID-19 vaccine. Measured with immunoSEQ multiplex PCR; TCRdb has only the in-frame clones, and not every one. The table records 160,000 or so clones, more than 90% of them present only once. The sample in question was peripheral blood, obtained on day 0 of AZD1222 vaccination. These receptors were taken from an adult in good health. Each CDR3 is given with its conserved first and last residue. Each record gives: CDR3 DNA, CDR3 protein, V gene, J gene, D gene, clone size. The D gene is left open where the match is weak. The listing skips clone size in some rows; elsewhere it reads once, few, many or a size class.

TGTGCCAGCAGTGGACTAGCGTCTCGAAGCTCCTACGAGCAGTACTTC,CASSGLASRSSYEQYF,TRBV2,TRBJ2-7,TRBD2,-
TGTGCCAGCAGCATCGGGCTCCCTCCAGGAAACACCATATATTTT,CASSIGLPPGNTIYF,TRBV7-9,TRBJ1-3,-,-
TGTGCCAGCTCACCCGTAGGGAGACAGGGGAGCACTGAAGCTTTCTTT,CASSPVGRQGSTEAFF,TRBV18,TRBJ1-1,TRBD1,once
TGTGCCACCAGTGATACGCGGTTACAAGAGACCCAGTACTTC,CATSDTRLQETQYF,TRBV24-1,TRBJ2-5,-,-
TGCGCCAGCAGCCGAAGTCGCGGGGGTCCATCTAATGAAAAACTGTTTTTT,CASSRSRGGPSNEKLFF,TRBV4-1,TRBJ1-4,-,-
TGTGCCAGCAGCTTATCCCCCCAGCCTAGCACAGATACGCAGTATTTT,CASSLSPQPSTDTQYF,TRBV11-1,TRBJ2-3,-,-
TGTGCCAGCAGTCCCGGGTCAGGGTCGGGCTATGGCTACACCTTC,CASSPGSGSGYGYTF,TRBV6-5,TRBJ1-2,-,once
TGTGCCTGGAGTGTAGGGGGACAGGGTCCCTACGAGCAGTACTTC,CAWSVGGQGPYEQYF,TRBV30,TRBJ2-7,TRBD1,-
TGCAGTGCTAGTTATGGAGCCGATTATCAGCCCCAGCATTTT,CSASYGADYQPQHF,TRBV20-1,TRBJ1-5,-,-
TGCGCCAGCAGCTTGTTCCCAGGGACAAACAATCAGCCCCAGCATTTT,CASSLFPGTNNQPQHF,TRBV5-1,TRBJ1-5,-,once
TGTGCCAGCAGTCACAGGACAGGGAGCTACGAGCAGTACTTC,CASSHRTGSYEQYF,TRBV5-4,TRBJ2-7,TRBD1,-
TGTGCCAGCAGCGGACAGGGGGCTTCGGACTATGGCTACACCTTC,CASSGQGASDYGYTF,TRBV28,TRBJ1-2,TRBD1,-
TGTGCCAGCAGCGATCCCGGGACGGCGAACTATGGCTACACCTTC,CASSDPGTANYGYTF,TRBV5-4,TRBJ1-2,-,once
TGTGCCAGCTCGGGGGATTCAATTAACTATGGCTACACCTTC,CASSGDSINYGYTF,TRBV18,TRBJ1-2,-,-
TGTGCCTGGACCCCCCAGTCTAGCTCTGGAAACACCATATATTTT,CAWTPQSSSGNTIYF,TRBV30,TRBJ1-3,-,-
TGTGCCAGCAGTGGAACAGTGAACACTGAAGCTTTCTTT,CASSGTVNTEAFF,TRBV12-3/TRBV12-4,TRBJ1-1,-,-
TGTGCCAGCAGTTTAACGGGAGTTAACTACGAGCAGTACTTC,CASSLTGVNYEQYF,TRBV6-5,TRBJ2-7,-,-
TGTGCCAGCAGCCAGCTCGACCGCGAGCAGTTCTTC,CASSQLDREQFF,TRBV3-1/TRBV3-2,TRBJ2-1,-,-
TGTGCCAGCAGCCAGGGTGTAAGCCGGACAGGGAGCTCCTACGAGCAGTACTTC,CASSQGVSRTGSSYEQYF,TRBV6-2/TRBV6-3,TRBJ2-7,TRBD1,-
TGTGCCAGTAGTATTAAACGGCCTAATGAAAAACTGTTTTTT,CASSIKRPNEKLFF,TRBV19,TRBJ1-4,-,-
TGTGCCAGTGGACAAATCTCATATACGCAGTATTTT,CASGQISYTQYF,TRBV6-5,TRBJ2-3,-,-
TGTGCCAGCAGTGACAACATTGGAAACACCATATATTTT,CASSDNIGNTIYF,TRBV6-4,TRBJ1-3,-,-
TGTGCCAGCAGTGGGACGACAGATACGCAGTATTTT,CASSGTTDTQYF,TRBV12-3/TRBV12-4,TRBJ2-3,-,-
TGTGCCACCAGTGACCCCCCTGAGGGGGTATACAATGAGCAGTTCTTC,CATSDPPEGVYNEQFF,TRBV24-1,TRBJ2-1,-,few
TGTGCCAGTTCCCTGGGGCAGGGGGTTGGGCCCCAGCATTTT,CASSLGQGVGPQHF,TRBV6-4,TRBJ1-5,TRBD1,-
TGTGCCAGCAGTTACTCAGTCCGGGACCCTAACTATGGCTACACCTTC,CASSYSVRDPNYGYTF,TRBV6-2/TRBV6-3,TRBJ1-2,-,once
TGTGCCAGTAGTATGGGGCTAGCTGACTACTACGAGCAGTACTTC,CASSMGLADYYEQYF,TRBV19,TRBJ2-7,-,-
TGTGCCAGCAGCCAAGATACCAGGGCGTATTATGACTATGGCTACACCTTC,CASSQDTRAYYDYGYTF,TRBV3-1/TRBV3-2,TRBJ1-2,-,-
TGTGCCAGCAGAAGGGACAGCGGAAACACCATATATTTT,CASRRDSGNTIYF,TRBV2,TRBJ1-3,TRBD1,-
TGTGCCACCAGTCAAACAGGAGGCGACTATGGCTACACCTTC,CATSQTGGDYGYTF,TRBV24-1,TRBJ1-2,-,-
TGTGCCAGCAGCTTGGGACTAGCGGGAGGGATTAGCTACAATGAGCAGTTCTTC,CASSLGLAGGISYNEQFF,TRBV7-8,TRBJ2-1,TRBD2,-
TGTGCCAGCAGCTCGAGCTCCTATAATTCACCCCTCCACTTT,CASSSSSYNSPLHF,TRBV7-9,TRBJ1-6,-,-
TGTGCCAGCAGCTTAGGCCTCAGGACAGAGAATGGCTACACCTTC,CASSLGLRTENGYTF,TRBV7-2,TRBJ1-2,-,-
TGTGCCAGCAGCTTGGGGGCGGGGAGCGTCCAAGAGACCCAGTACTTC,CASSLGAGSVQETQYF,TRBV5-6,TRBJ2-5,-,-
TGTGCCAGTAGTATTAGCAGGGGAGCTAACTATGGCTACACCTTC,CASSISRGANYGYTF,TRBV19,TRBJ1-2,-,-
TGTGCCAGCAGCTTAGGGGGCGGGAGGGTAGAGACCCAGTACTTC,CASSLGGGRVETQYF,TRBV7-7,TRBJ2-5,TRBD2,-
TGTGCCTGGAGTGGCCTCAAGGGCTACACCTTC,CAWSGLKGYTF,TRBV30,TRBJ1-2,-,-
TGTGCCAGCAGCCAAGTCCCCAGGTCCGCTGGGAGGTATGGCTACACCTTC,CASSQVPRSAGRYGYTF,TRBV3-1/TRBV3-2,TRBJ1-2,-,-
TGTGCCAGCTCACTTACAGGGATCCCACAGACAACTAATGAAAAACTGTTTTTT,CASSLTGIPQTTNEKLFF,TRBV18,TRBJ1-4,-,once
TGTGCCAGCAGTGAACAGGACTATGGCTACACCTTC,CASSEQDYGYTF,TRBV25-1,TRBJ1-2,-,-
TGTGCCACCAGGCCAGGGGACGGGAATCAGCCCCAGCATTTT,CATRPGDGNQPQHF,TRBV15,TRBJ1-5,-,-
TGTGCCAGCTCACGAGGGGACAGGGGGAAAGGAGATCAGCCCCAGCATTTT,CASSRGDRGKGDQPQHF,TRBV18,TRBJ1-5,TRBD1,-
TGTGCCAGCTCACCATTGCCCACCCTGGGGGAGCAGTACTTC,CASSPLPTLGEQYF,TRBV18,TRBJ2-7,-,-
TGTGCCAGCAGCCCCGGGGGGCGCGCCGAGCAGTACTTC,CASSPGGRAEQYF,TRBV6-5,TRBJ2-7,-,-
TGTGCCAGCAGCCAAGATACTGTGAACACTGAAGCTTTCTTT,CASSQDTVNTEAFF,TRBV3-1/TRBV3-2,TRBJ1-1,-,-